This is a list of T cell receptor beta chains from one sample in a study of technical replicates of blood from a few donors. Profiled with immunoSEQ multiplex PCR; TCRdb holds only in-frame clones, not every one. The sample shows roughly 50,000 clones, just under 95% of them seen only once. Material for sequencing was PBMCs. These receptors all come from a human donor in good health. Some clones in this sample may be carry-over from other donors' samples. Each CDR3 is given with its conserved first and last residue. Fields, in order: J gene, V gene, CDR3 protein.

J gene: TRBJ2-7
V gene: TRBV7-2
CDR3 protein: CASSPGTSEQYF

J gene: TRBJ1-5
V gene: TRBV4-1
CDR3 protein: CASSSKDRGQQPQHF

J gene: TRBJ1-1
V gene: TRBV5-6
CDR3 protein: CASSRSDGMNTEAFF

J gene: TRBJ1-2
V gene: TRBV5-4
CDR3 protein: CASSLAGETMAKTF

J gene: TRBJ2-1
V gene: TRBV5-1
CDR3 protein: CASSWTSGGTYNEQFF

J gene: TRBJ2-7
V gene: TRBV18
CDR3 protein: CASSPRTGEDEQYF

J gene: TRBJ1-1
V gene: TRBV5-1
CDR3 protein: CASSRGETEAFF

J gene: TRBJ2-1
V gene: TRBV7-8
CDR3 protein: CASSSILAGTPFSYNEQFF

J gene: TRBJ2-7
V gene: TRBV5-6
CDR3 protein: CASSLGRVSEQYF

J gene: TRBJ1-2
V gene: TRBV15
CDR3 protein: CATSRDGAGSNYGYTF

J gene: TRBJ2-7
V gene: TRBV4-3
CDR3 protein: CASSQPTSGSYEQYF

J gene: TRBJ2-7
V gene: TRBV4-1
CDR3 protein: CASSREGGGGNEQYF

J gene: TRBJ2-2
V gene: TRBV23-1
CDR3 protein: CASSRGGQRRNTGELFF

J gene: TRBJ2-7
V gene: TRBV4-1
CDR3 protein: CASSQDWGTDYEQYF

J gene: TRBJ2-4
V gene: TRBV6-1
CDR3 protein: CASSEEGEGINIQYF

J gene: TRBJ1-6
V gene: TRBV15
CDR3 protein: CATRGQYNSPLHF

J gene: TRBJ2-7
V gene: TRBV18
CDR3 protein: CASSPQRAYEQYF

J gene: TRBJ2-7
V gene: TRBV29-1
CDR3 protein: CSVGPFSGGPYEQYF

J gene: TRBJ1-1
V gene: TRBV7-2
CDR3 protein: CASSSRQPSSNTEAFF

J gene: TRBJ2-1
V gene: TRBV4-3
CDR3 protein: CASSRAGRGYNEQFF

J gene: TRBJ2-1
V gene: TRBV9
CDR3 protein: CASSVGLAGGSPFF

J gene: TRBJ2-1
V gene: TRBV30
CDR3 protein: CAWRKRRLTAFF

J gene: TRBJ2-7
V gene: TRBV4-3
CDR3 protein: CASSQDSGSVFSSYEQYF

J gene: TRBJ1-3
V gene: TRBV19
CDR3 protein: CASRPNRDSSGNTIYF

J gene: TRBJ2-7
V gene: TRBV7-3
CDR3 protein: CASSSGGSGAKQYF

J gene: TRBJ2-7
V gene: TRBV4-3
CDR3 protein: CASSQEWDRMSEQYF

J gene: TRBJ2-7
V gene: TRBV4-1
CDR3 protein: CASSQDRSTYEQYF

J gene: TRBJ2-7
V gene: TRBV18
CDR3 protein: CASSPDRGGFGEQYF

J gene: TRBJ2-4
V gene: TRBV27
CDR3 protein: CASSVTYLAKNIQYF

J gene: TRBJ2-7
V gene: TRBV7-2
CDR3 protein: CASSFPPGQGSVEQYF

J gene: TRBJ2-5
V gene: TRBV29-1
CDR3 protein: CSASEGRRETQYF